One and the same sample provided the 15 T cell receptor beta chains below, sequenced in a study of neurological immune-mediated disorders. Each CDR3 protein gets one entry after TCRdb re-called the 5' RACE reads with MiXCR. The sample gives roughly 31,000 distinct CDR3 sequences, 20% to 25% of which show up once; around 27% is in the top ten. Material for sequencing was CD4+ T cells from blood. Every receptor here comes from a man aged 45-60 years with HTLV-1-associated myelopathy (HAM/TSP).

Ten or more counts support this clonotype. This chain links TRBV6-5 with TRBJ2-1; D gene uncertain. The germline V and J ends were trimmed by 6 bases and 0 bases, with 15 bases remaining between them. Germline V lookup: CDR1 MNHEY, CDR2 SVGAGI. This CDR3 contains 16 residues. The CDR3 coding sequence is TGTGCCAGCAGCCCCCAATCGGCGAGCTCCTACAATGAGCAGTTCTTC. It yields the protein CASSPQSASSYNEQFF.

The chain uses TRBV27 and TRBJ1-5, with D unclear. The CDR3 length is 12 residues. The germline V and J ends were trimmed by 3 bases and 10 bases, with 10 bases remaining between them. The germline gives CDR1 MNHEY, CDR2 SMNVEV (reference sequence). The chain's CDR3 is CASSFIWDPQHF. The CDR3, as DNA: TGTGCCAGCAGTTTCATTTGGGATCCCCAGCATTTT.

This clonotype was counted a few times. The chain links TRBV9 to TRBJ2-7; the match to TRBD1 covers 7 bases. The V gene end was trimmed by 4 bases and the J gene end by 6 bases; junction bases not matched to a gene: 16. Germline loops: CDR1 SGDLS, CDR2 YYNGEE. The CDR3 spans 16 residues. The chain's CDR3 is CASSLTPTLDRTEQYF. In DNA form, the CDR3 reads TGTGCCAGCAGCCTCACCCCGACCTTGGACAGGACCGAGCAGTACTTC. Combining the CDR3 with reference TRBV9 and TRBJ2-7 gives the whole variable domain DSGVTQTPKHLITATGQRVTLRCSPRSGDLSVYWYQQSLDQGLQFLIQYYNGEERAKGNILERFSAQQFPDLHSELNLSSLELGDSALYFCASSLTPTLDRTEQYFGPGTRLTVT.

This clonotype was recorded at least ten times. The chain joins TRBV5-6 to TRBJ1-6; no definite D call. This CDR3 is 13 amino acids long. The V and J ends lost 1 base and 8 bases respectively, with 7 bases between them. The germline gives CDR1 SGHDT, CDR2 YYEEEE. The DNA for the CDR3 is TGTGCCAGCAGCTTGTTTTTAGATTCACCCCTCCACTTT. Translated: CASSLFLDSPLHF.

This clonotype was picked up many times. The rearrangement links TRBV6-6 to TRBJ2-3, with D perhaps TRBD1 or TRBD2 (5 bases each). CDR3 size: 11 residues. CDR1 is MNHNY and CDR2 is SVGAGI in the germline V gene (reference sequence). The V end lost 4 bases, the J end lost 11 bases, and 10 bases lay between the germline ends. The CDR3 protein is CASSSGRGQYF. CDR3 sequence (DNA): TGTGCCAGCAGTTCGGGACGGGGGCAGTATTTT.

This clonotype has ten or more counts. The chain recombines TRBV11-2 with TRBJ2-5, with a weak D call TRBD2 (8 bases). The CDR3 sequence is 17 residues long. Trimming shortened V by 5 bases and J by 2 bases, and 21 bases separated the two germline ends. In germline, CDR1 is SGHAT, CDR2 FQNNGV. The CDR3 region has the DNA TGTGCCAGCAGCCTGACCCGGGGGGGGGGACAGCAAGAGACCCAGTACTTC. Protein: CASSLTRGGGQQETQYF.

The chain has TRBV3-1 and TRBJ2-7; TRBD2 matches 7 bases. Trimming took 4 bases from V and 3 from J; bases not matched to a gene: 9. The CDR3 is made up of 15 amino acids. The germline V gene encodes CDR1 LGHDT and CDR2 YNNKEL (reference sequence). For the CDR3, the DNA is TGTGCCAGCAGCCCCGCTAGGACTAGAAACTACGAGCAGTACTTC. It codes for CASSPARTRNYEQYF.

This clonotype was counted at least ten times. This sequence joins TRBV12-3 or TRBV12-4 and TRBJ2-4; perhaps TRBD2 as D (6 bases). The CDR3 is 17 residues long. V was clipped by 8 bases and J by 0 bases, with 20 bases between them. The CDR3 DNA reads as TGTGCCAGCGGCTGGGGCGGAGGGTATAGAGCCAAAAACATTCAGTACTTC. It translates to CASGWGGGYRAKNIQYF.

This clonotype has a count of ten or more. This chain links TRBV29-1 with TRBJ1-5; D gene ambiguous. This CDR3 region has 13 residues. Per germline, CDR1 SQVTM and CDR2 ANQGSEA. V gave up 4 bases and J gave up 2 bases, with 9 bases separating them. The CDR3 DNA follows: TGCAGCGTTGTAGGTAGTGGCAATCAGCCCCAGCATTTT. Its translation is CSVVGSGNQPQHF.

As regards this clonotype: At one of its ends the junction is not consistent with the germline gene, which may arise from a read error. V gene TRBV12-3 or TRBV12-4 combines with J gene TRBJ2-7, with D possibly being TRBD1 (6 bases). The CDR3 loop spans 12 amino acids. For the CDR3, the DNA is TGTGCAAGCAGTTTAACAGGGAGCGAGCAGTACTTC. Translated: CASSLTGSEQYF.

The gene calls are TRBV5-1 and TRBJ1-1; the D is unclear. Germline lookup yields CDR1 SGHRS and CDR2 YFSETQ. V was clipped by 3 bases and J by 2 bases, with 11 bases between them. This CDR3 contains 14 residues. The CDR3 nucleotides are TGCGCCAGCAGCTGGGATGCAGACAACACTGAAGCTTTCTTT. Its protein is CASSWDADNTEAFF.

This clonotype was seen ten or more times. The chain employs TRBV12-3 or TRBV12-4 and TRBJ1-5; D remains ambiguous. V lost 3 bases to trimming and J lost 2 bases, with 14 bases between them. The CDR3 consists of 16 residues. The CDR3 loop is CASSFSGSRGNQPQHF. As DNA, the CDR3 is TGTGCCAGCAGTTTTTCGGGGTCTAGGGGCAATCAGCCCCAGCATTTT.

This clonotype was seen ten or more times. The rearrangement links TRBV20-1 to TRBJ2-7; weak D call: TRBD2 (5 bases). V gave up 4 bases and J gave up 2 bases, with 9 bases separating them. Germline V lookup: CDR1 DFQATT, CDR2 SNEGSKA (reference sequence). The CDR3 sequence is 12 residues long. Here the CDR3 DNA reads TGCAGTGCTAAACTAGGTACCTACGAGCAGTACTTC. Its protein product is CSAKLGTYEQYF.

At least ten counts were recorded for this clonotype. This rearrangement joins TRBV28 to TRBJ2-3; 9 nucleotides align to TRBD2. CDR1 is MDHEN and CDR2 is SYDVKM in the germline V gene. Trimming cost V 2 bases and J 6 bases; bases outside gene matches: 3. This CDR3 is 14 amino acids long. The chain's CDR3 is CASSLAGGADTQYF. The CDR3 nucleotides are TGTGCCAGCAGTTTAGCGGGGGGGGCGGATACGCAGTATTTT.

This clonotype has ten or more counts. CDR3: CASSPRGGGDEQFF. The CDR3 nucleotides are TGTGCCAGCAGCCCCCGGGGGGGGGGTGATGAGCAGTTCTTC. This chain connects TRBV5-6 to TRBJ2-1; 8 bases match TRBD2. This CDR3 has 14 residues. Trimming took 4 bases from V and 8 from J; bases not matched to a gene: 8. Germline CDR1 reads SGHDT; CDR2 reads YYEEEE.